This paragraph covers one T cell receptor (beta chain) sequence. As yet, its antigen is unknown. These data come from a study of blood T cells in healthy people across ages. The V gene lost 8 bases and the J gene lost 5 bases, with 10 bases spanning the gap. CDR1 and CDR2 from the germline V gene are SEHNR and FQNEAQ (reference sequence). The CDR3 extends over 13 amino acids. Broader study findings: Comparison with aged donors showed that long-lived donors had more naive CD4+ cells and higher diversity.

Sample-barcoded 5' priming and a J-beta primer mix drove a second PCR of roughly 6 to 12 cycles. Every cDNA molecule bore a tag from a template-switch adaptor containing 12 random nucleotides. TCRdb reprocessed the 5' RACE reads via MiXCR and lists one record per CDR3 protein. Of about a million distinct CDR3 sequences in the sample, less than 45% were seen once. Material: blood. This clonotype originated in a man aged 18 to 30 in good health. V gene TRBV7-9 combines with J gene TRBJ1-6; D is uncertain. This chain's CDR3 is CASGSGNNSPLHF. CDR3 bases: TGTGCCAGCGGCAGCGGGAATAATTCACCCCTCCACTTT.